The 25 T cell receptor beta chains below were found in one sample sequenced in a study of cytomegalovirus exposure and HLA in healthy donors. Primers included in the PCR were 60 Vbeta and 13 Jbeta primers. Repertoires were generated with immunoSEQ multiplex PCR, while TCRdb's copy carries only in-frame clones and drops some. The sample carries 90,000 to 120,000 clones, roughly 76% recorded once. Sequencing was performed on PBMCs. The receptors were gathered from a man aged 18 to 29 in good health and CMV-seronegative.

V gene TRBV5-1 combines with J gene TRBJ2-2, with D perhaps TRBD2 (6 bases). The CDR3 length is 15 residues. Looked up from germline, CDR1 is SGHRS and CDR2 is YFSETQ. V lost 4 bases and J 5 bases, leaving 15 bases between the germline ends. CDR3 residues: CASSTDAGRTGELFF. The DNA of the CDR3 is TGCGCCAGCAGCACCGACGCGGGGCGGACCGGGGAGCTGTTTTTT.

The DNA for the CDR3 is TGTGCCAGCCGACAGGGGTATGGCGAGCAGTACTTC. Its translation: CASRQGYGEQYF. This chain links TRBV6-5 with TRBJ2-7; the match to TRBD1 covers 8 bases. CDR3 length: 12 amino acids. Germline lookup yields CDR1 MNHEY and CDR2 SVGAGI. V was pared by 8 bases and J by 6 bases, with 6 bases of the junction left unmatched.

The rearrangement joins TRBV7-3 to TRBJ1-1, with D perhaps matching TRBD1 (6 bases). The V end was cut by 5 bases, the J end by 1 base, with 14 bases between. Germline CDR1 SGHTA, CDR2 FQGTGA. The CDR3 length is 15 residues. The CDR3 region is CASSPQTGSNTEAFF. Written as DNA, the CDR3 is TGTGCCAGCAGCCCTCAGACAGGATCGAACACTGAAGCTTTCTTT. Full variable domain (rest looked up from reference TRBV7-3 and TRBJ1-1): GAGVSQTPSNKVTEKGKYVELRCDPISGHTALYWYRQSLGQGPEFLIYFQGTGAADDSGLPNDRFFAVRPEGSVSTLKIQRTERGDSAVYLCASSPQTGSNTEAFFGQGTRLTVV.

The CDR3 region is CASSPYRGRVYGYTF. CDR3 coding DNA: TGTGCCAGCAGCCCTTACAGGGGGCGCGTCTATGGCTACACCTTC. The rearrangement joins TRBV14 to TRBJ1-2; TRBD1 matches at 9 bases. CDR1 and CDR2 from the germline V gene are SGHDN and FVKESK. The CDR3 loop spans 15 amino acids. Germline trimming cut 4 bases from V and 4 bases from J; bases unmatched to any gene: 7.

V usage is TRBV19 and J usage is TRBJ1-4, with D uncertain. Trimming pared 5 bases from V and 5 bases from J, leaving 9 bases between. Germline CDR1 LNHDA, CDR2 SQIVND (reference sequence). The CDR3 extends over 13 amino acids. CDR3 residues: CASSRTGNEKLFF. The CDR3 coding sequence is TGTGCCAGTAGTCGTACCGGGAATGAAAAACTGTTTTTT.

The chain couples TRBV2 to TRBJ2-2; 9 bases align to TRBD1. V lost 6 bases to trimming and J lost 3 bases; unmatched junction nucleotides: 5. Germline CDR1 is SNHLY and CDR2 is FYNNEI. This CDR3 spans 15 amino acids. CDR3 amino acids: CASRLQGAYTGELFF. The CDR3 nucleotides read TGTGCCAGCAGGTTACAGGGGGCTTACACCGGGGAGCTGTTTTTT.

This sequence joins TRBV13 and TRBJ2-1; 10 bases fit TRBD1. The CDR3 spans 16 residues. V trimming: 5 bases; J trimming: 2 bases; junction bases outside the gene matches: 6. Germline CDR1 and CDR2: PRHDT and FYEKMQ (reference sequence). The CDR3: CASSEAGTGAYNEQFF. The CDR3 nucleotides are TGTGCCAGCAGCGAGGCCGGGACAGGGGCCTACAATGAGCAGTTCTTC.

This clone was observed once. The chain employs TRBV5-1 and TRBJ2-7, with D perhaps TRBD2 (5 bases). The CDR3 has 15 amino acids. CDR1 and CDR2 (germline): SGHRS, YFSETQ. V was shortened by 0 bases and J by 3 bases, with 13 bases between the two germline ends. The CDR3 loop is CASSLAKGAGYEQYF. The CDR3 DNA reads TGCGCCAGCAGCTTGGCCAAGGGCGCGGGCTACGAGCAGTACTTC.

Regarding this clone: Compared with germline, one end of the junction differs, possibly owing to a read error. The chain couples TRBV7-9 to TRBJ1-5, with 8 bases that match TRBD1. The CDR3 has 18 residues. Per the germline V gene, CDR1 is SEHNR and CDR2 is FQNEAQ (reference sequence). CDR3 protein: CSSSLSPGRDRSNQPQHF. The CDR3 DNA sequence: TGTTCCAGCAGCTTATCCCCGGGCCGGGACAGGAGCAATCAGCCCCAGCATTTT.

There are a few counts of this clone. In nucleotides, the CDR3 is TGTGCCAGTAGGACAGGGCTCGATGAGCAGTTCTTC. Amino acids: CASRTGLDEQFF. The chain recombines TRBV19 with TRBJ2-1, with 7 bases lining up with TRBD1. The CDR3 is 12 amino acids. Germline V CDR1 and CDR2: LNHDA, SQIVND (reference sequence). Trimming removed 6 bases from V and 8 bases from J; junction bases left unmatched: 4.

The chain carries TRBV4-3 and TRBJ1-6; possibly TRBD1 for D (5 bases). Germline V gene data show CDR1 as LGHNA and CDR2 as YSLEER. The V end lost 0 bases, the J end lost 10 bases, and 19 bases lay between the germline ends. The CDR3 runs to 17 residues. The CDR3 DNA is TGCGCCAGCAGCCAAGATTGGGGAAAGGGGCAGGGATCACCCCTCCACTTT. This sequence encodes CASSQDWGKGQGSPLHF.

The genes are TRBV19 and TRBJ1-1; 9 bases are a match to TRBD1. Looked up from germline, CDR1 is LNHDA and CDR2 is SQIVND (reference sequence). Unmatched junction bases numbered 17, after V lost 7 bases and J lost 11 bases. CDR3 length: 15 amino acids. Here the CDR3 reads CASTITLTGGLGAFF. The CDR3 nucleotides are TGTGCCAGTACCATCACGTTAACAGGGGGCTTGGGGGCTTTCTTT.

The chain couples TRBV29-1 to TRBJ2-1; 16 positions agree with TRBD2. Trimming cost V 7 bases and J 4 bases; bases outside gene matches: 4. The CDR3 is 15 residues long. Germline V gene sequence: CDR1 SQVTM, CDR2 ANQGSEA. The CDR3, as DNA: TGCAGCGGGGGGACTAGCGGGGGGGCGTACAATGAGCAGTTCTTC. Its translation: CSGGTSGGAYNEQFF.

Only one count was recorded for this clone. This chain connects TRBV7-3 to TRBJ2-5; 8 bases fit TRBD2. Looked up from germline, CDR1 is SGHTA and CDR2 is FQGTGA. The CDR3 runs to 14 residues. V gave up 5 bases and J gave up 4 bases; unmatched junction bases: 6. CDR3 sequence (DNA): TGTGCCAGCAGCCCCGGGGGGGTACGAGAGACCCAGTACTTC. It yields the protein CASSPGGVRETQYF. Looking up the rest from reference TRBV7-3 and TRBJ2-5 gives the full variable domain: GAGVSQTPSNKVTEKGKYVELRCDPISGHTALYWYRQSLGQGPEFLIYFQGTGAADDSGLPNDRFFAVRPEGSVSTLKIQRTERGDSAVYLCASSPGGVRETQYFGPGTRLLVL.

This clone is categorized as medium-sized (0.01 to 0.1%). The J gene is TRBJ2-2, the V gene TRBV6-1; D perhaps matches TRBD2 (5 bases). Between the trimmed V and J ends, which lost 8 bases and 3 bases, there was a span of 13 bases. The CDR3 is 14 residues long. Germline loops: CDR1 MNHNS, CDR2 SASEGT. CDR3 coding DNA: TGTGCCAGCTCGCCCTCCGGGGACACCGGGGAGCTGTTTTTT. This gives the protein CASSPSGDTGELFF.

The chain couples TRBV18 to TRBJ2-6; TRBD1 agrees at 8 bases. V was pared by 5 bases and J by 0 bases, with 9 bases of the junction left unmatched. The germline V gene encodes CDR1 KGHSH and CDR2 LQKENI. This CDR3 comprises 18 residues. The CDR3 here is CASSTTTGAGSGANVLTF. CDR3 DNA: TGTGCCAGCTCAACAACGACAGGGGCGGGCTCTGGGGCCAACGTCCTGACTTTC.

The J gene is TRBJ2-5, the V gene TRBV2; 12 bases match TRBD2. This CDR3 has 17 amino acids. In germline, CDR1 is SNHLY, CDR2 FYNNEI. The ends lost 11 bases at V and 3 bases at J; junction bases unmatched: 16. This CDR3 is CAAGWLAGGPGEETQYF. The CDR3 bases are TGTGCCGCCGGGTGGCTAGCGGGGGGGCCGGGCGAAGAGACCCAGTACTTC.

V gene TRBV4-1 combines with J gene TRBJ2-7; TRBD2 matches 11 bases. The CDR3 sequence is 17 residues long. Germline V gene sequence: CDR1 MGHRA, CDR2 YSYEKL. Trimming cost V 1 base and J 2 bases; bases outside gene matches: 7. The CDR3 nucleotides are TGCGCCAGCAGCCAAGCCGAAACTAGCGGGGGAACCTACGAGCAGTACTTC. Translated: CASSQAETSGGTYEQYF.

With regard to this clone: Germline and junction disagree at one end, which may indicate a read error. This chain connects TRBV7-9 to TRBJ1-4, with 9 bases fitting TRBD1. The CDR3 contains 15 residues. CDR1 SEHNR and CDR2 FQNEAQ come from the germline V gene (reference sequence). CDR3 DNA sequence: TGTTCCAGCAGCGCTAAGGGACAGGGAGGAGAAAAACTGTTTTTT. It encodes CSSSAKGQGGEKLFF.

This clone has more than one count but fewer than ten. The chain has TRBV10-2 and TRBJ1-1; possibly TRBD1 for D (5 bases). The CDR3 contains 15 residues. Germline V gene lookup returns CDR1 WSHSY and CDR2 SAAADI. Trimming cost V 2 bases and J 6 bases, with 16 bases left between them. DNA of the CDR3: TGCGCCAGCAGTGAGATGTATGGCAGGGCCCCTGAAGCTTTCTTT. Protein product: CASSEMYGRAPEAFF.

V and J are TRBV2 and TRBJ2-5; D not resolved. V lost 6 bases, J lost 9 bases, and 8 bases lay in between. Germline loops: CDR1 SNHLY, CDR2 FYNNEI. The CDR3 consists of 10 residues. The CDR3 reads CASRVGAQYF. CDR3 DNA: TGTGCCAGCAGGGTAGGAGCCCAGTACTTC.

Only a few counts were recorded for this clone. The same CDR3 is also encoded by other DNA sequences in this sample. This sequence joins TRBV7-3 and TRBJ2-5; 7 bases fit TRBD2. CDR1 and CDR2 from the germline V gene are SGHTA and FQGTGA. The CDR3 extends over 15 amino acids. Trimming cost V 2 bases and J 0 bases; bases outside gene matches: 3. The CDR3 spells CASSLSGGHQETQYF. The CDR3 coding sequence is TGTGCCAGCAGCTTATCGGGGGGACACCAAGAGACCCAGTACTTC.

This chain joins TRBV5-1 and TRBJ1-4, with a possible D match to TRBD1 (5 bases). The CDR3 is made up of 16 amino acids. CDR1 is SGHRS and CDR2 is YFSETQ in the germline V gene. Trimming cost V 0 bases and J 1 base, with 10 bases left between them. The CDR3 here is CASSLAERGTNEKLFF. The CDR3 DNA reads as TGCGCCAGCAGCTTGGCCGAAAGGGGAACTAATGAAAAACTGTTTTTT.

The chain combines TRBV14 with TRBJ2-7; 8 bases are a match to TRBD1. Germline CDR1 and CDR2: SGHDN and FVKESK. This CDR3 contains 17 residues. Germline trimming cut 0 bases from V and 0 bases from J; bases unmatched to any gene: 7. The CDR3 DNA reads as TGTGCCAGCAGCCAAGATCAGGTCACAGGGGGCTCCTACGAGCAGTACTTC. This codes for CASSQDQVTGGSYEQYF. The variable domain in full, with the rest retrieved from reference TRBV14 and TRBJ2-7, is EAGVTQFPSHSVIEKGQTVTLRCDPISGHDNLYWYRRVMGKEIKFLLHFVKESKQDESGMPNNRFLAERTGGTYSTLKVQPAELEDSGVYFCASSQDQVTGGSYEQYFGPGTRLTVT.

The gene calls are TRBV5-6 and TRBJ1-2; D may be TRBD1 (6 bases). Germline values: CDR1 SGHDT, CDR2 YYEEEE. The CDR3 loop spans 16 amino acids. Trimming stripped 4 bases from V and 7 bases from J, with 23 bases between. CDR3 sequence reads: CASSPNSQGILRGYTF. The DNA of the CDR3 is TGTGCCAGCAGCCCTAACTCACAGGGTATACTACGTGGCTACACCTTC.